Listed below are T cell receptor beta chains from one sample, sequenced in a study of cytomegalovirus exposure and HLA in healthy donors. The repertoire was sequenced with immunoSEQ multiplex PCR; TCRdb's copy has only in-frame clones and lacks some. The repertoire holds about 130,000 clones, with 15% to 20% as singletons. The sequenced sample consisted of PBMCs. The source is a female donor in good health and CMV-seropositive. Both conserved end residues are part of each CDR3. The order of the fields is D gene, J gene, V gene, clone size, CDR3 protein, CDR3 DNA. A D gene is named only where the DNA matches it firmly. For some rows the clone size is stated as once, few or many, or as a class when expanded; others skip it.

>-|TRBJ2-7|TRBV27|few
CASSFNYPSTGQGLMLYEQYF
TGTGCCAGCAGTTTCAATTACCCCTCGACAGGCCAGGGACTAATGCTTTACGAGCAGTACTTC
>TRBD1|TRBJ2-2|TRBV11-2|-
CASSPDRGDTGELFF
TGTGCCAGCAGCCCCGACAGGGGCGACACCGGGGAGCTGTTTTTT
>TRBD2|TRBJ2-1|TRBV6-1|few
CASSDQRGGDEQFF
TGTGCCAGCAGTGACCAGCGGGGGGGTGATGAGCAGTTCTTC
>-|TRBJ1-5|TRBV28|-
CASRGTTINQPQHF
TGTGCCAGCAGAGGGACAACAATCAATCAGCCCCAGCATTTT
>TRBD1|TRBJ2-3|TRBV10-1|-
CASSPADRDTDTQYF
TGCGCCAGCTCCCCGGCGGACAGGGACACAGATACGCAGTATTTT
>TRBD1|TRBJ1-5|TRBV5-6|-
CASSLLTGGVQPQHF
TGTGCCAGCAGCTTGCTCACAGGGGGGGTCCAGCCCCAGCATTTT
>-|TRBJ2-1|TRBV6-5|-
CASSYDRYVGEQFF
TGTGCCAGCAGTTACGACAGATATGTTGGTGAGCAGTTCTTC
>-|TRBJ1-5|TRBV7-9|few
CASSLNQGPLHF
TGTGCCAGCAGCTTAAACCAGGGCCCCTTGCATTTT
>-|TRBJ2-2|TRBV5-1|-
CASSFGVDSGNTGELFF
TGCGCCAGCAGCTTTGGGGTGGATAGCGGGAACACCGGGGAGCTGTTTTTT
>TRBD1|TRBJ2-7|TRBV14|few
CASSPDREHYEQYF
TGTGCCAGCAGTCCTGACAGGGAGCACTACGAGCAGTACTTC
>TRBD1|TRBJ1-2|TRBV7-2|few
CASSIQGASYGYTF
TGTGCCAGCAGCATACAGGGGGCTAGCTATGGCTACACCTTC
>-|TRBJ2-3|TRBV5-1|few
CASSLNLGTPSTDAQYF
TGCGCCAGCAGCCTGAACCTCGGGACTCCGAGCACAGATGCGCAGTATTTT
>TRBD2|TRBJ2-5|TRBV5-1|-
CASSEASGGETQYF
TGCGCCAGCAGCGAAGCTAGCGGGGGGGAGACCCAGTACTTC
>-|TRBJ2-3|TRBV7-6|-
CASSLADGSGADTQYF
TGTGCCAGCAGCTTAGCGGACGGGAGTGGGGCAGATACGCAGTATTTT
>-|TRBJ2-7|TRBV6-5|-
CASSYSSGSYEQYF
TGTGCCAGCAGTTACTCGAGCGGTTCCTACGAGCAGTACTTC
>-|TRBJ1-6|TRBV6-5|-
CASSYRGGFDNSPLHF
TGTGCCAGCAGTTATAGGGGAGGATTCGATAATTCACCCCTCCACTTT
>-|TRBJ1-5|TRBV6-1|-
CASSEAQGQPRGPQHF
TGTGCCAGCAGTGAAGCGCAAGGACAGCCAAGAGGGCCCCAGCATTTT
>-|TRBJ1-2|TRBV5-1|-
CASSLGAVYGYTF
TGCGCCAGCAGCTTGGGGGCAGTCTATGGCTACACCTTC
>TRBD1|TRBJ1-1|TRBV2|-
CATAGTARNTEAFF
TGTGCCACTGCCGGGACAGCTAGAAACACTGAAGCTTTCTTT
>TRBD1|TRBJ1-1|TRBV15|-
CATSRGQTGAGTEAFF
TGTGCCACCAGCAGGGGACAGACAGGGGCGGGCACTGAAGCTTTCTTT
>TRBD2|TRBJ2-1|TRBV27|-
CASSPWGRREHEQFF
TGTGCCAGCAGTCCATGGGGTCGGCGGGAGCATGAGCAGTTCTTC
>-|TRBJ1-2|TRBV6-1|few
CASSDRVDYGYTF
TGTGCCAGCAGTGACAGGGTCGACTATGGCTACACCTTC
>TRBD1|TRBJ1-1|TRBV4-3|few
CASSQESTRDRGEAFF
TGCGCCAGCAGCCAAGAGTCCACCCGGGACAGGGGGGAAGCTTTCTTT
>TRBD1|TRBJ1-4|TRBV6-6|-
CASRDGTGEREKLFF
TGTGCCAGCAGAGACGGGACAGGGGAGCGAGAAAAACTGTTTTTT
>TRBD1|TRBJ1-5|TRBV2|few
CASSVRQGANSNQPQHF
TGTGCCAGCAGTGTTCGACAGGGGGCAAATAGCAATCAGCCCCAGCATTTT
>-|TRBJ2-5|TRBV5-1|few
CASSPLAQETQYF
TGCGCCAGCAGCCCCTTGGCCCAAGAGACCCAGTACTTC
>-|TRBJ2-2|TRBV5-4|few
CASNQQEGAGELFF
TGTGCCAGCAATCAACAGGAAGGTGCCGGGGAGCTGTTTTTT
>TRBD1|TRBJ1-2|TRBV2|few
CASSAGGYGYTF
TGTGCCAGCAGTGCAGGGGGCTATGGCTACACCTTC
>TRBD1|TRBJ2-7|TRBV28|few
CASSPSLRDRGSYEQYF
TGTGCCAGCAGTCCCAGCCTCCGGGACAGGGGCTCCTACGAGCAGTACTTC
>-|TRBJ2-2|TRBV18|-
CASSPDRNTGELFF
TGTGCCAGCTCACCGGACAGGAACACCGGGGAGCTGTTTTTT
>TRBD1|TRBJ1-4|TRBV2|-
CAGRQGATNEKLFF
TGTGCCGGTCGACAGGGAGCAACTAATGAAAAACTGTTTTTT
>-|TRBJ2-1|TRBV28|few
CASSGSSYNEQFF
TGTGCCAGTTCCGGGTCATCCTACAATGAGCAGTTCTTC
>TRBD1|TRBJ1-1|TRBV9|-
CASSLLGQGAPEAFF
TGTGCCAGCAGCCTCCTGGGACAGGGGGCCCCTGAAGCTTTCTTT
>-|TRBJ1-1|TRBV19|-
CASRNHRVGTEAFF
TGTGCCAGTAGAAACCACAGGGTAGGGACTGAAGCTTTCTTT
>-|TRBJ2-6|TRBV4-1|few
CASSPQRAGANVLTF
TGCGCCAGCAGCCCCCAGCGTGCTGGGGCCAACGTCCTGACTTTC
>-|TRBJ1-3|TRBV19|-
CASSTTYSGNTIYF
TGTGCCAGTAGTACTACCTACTCTGGAAACACCATATATTTT
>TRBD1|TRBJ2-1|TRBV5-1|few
CASSLGTARTYNEQFF
TGCGCCAGCAGCCTGGGGACAGCCCGGACCTACAATGAGCAGTTCTTC
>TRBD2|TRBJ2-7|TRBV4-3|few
CASSQLAGGSYEQYF
TGCGCCAGCAGCCAACTAGCGGGGGGCTCCTACGAGCAGTACTTC
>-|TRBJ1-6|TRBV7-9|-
CASSLDSSNSPLHF
TGTGCCAGCAGCTTGGACAGTTCTAATTCACCCCTCCACTTT
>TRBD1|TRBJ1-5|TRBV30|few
CASSTGFNQPQHF
TGTGCCTCCTCGACAGGGTTCAATCAGCCCCAGCATTTT
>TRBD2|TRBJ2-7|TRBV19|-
CASSIDGGGTNSYEQYF
TGTGCCAGTAGTATTGATGGGGGTGGGACTAACTCCTACGAGCAGTACTTC
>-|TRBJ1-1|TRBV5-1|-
CASREGTMNTEAFF
TGCGCCAGCAGGGAGGGGACCATGAACACTGAAGCTTTCTTT
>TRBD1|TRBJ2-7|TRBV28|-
CASNQIGTVGYEQYF
TGTGCCAGCAACCAAATCGGGACAGTAGGCTACGAGCAGTACTTC
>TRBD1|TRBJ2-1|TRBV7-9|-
CASSQWSRGSYNEQFF
TGTGCCAGCAGCCAATGGTCCAGGGGGTCCTACAATGAGCAGTTCTTC
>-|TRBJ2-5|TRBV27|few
CASSPTRGQETQYF
TGTGCCAGCAGTCCCACCCGCGGACAAGAGACCCAGTACTTC
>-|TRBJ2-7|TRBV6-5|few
CASSYRGMITYEQYF
TGTGCCAGCAGTTACAGAGGGATGATTACCTACGAGCAGTACTTC
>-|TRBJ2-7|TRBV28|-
CASSFVGGSYEQYF
TGTGCCAGCAGTTTCGTAGGGGGCTCCTACGAGCAGTACTTC
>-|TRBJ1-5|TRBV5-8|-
CASSRGDIVHQPQHF
TGTGCCAGCAGCCGGGGGGACATTGTTCATCAGCCCCAGCATTTT